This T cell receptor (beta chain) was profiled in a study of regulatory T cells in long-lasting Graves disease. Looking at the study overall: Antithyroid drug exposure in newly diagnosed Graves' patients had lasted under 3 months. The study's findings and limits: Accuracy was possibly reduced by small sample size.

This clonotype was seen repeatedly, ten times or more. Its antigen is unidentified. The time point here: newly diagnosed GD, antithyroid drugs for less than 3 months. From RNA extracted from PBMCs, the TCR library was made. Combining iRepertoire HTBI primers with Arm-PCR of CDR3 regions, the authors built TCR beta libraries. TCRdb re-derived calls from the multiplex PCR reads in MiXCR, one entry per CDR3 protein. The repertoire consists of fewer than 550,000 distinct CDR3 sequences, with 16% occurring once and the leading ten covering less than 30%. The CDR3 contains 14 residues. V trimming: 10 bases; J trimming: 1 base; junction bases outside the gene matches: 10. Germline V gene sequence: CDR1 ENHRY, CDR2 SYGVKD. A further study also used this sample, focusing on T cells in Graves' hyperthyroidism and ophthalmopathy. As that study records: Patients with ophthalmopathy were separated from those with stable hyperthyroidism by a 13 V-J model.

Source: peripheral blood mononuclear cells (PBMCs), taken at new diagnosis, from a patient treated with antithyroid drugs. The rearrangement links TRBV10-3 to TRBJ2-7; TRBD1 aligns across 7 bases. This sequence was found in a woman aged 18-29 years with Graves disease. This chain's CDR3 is CASNLGQSSYEQYF. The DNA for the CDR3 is TGTGCCAGTAACCTGGGACAGTCGTCCTACGAGCAGTACTTC.